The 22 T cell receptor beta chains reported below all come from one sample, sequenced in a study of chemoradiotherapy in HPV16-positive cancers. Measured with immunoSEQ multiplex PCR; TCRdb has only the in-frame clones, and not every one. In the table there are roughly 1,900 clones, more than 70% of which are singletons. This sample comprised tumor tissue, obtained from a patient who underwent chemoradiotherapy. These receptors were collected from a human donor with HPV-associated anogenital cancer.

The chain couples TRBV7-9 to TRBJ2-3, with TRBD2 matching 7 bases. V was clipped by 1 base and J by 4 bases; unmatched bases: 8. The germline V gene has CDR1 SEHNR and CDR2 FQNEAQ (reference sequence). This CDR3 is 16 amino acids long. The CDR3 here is CASSLELGGVSDTQYF. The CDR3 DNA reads TGTGCCAGCAGCTTAGAATTGGGGGGGGTCTCAGATACGCAGTATTTT. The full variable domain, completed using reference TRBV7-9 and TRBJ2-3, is DTGVSQNPRHKITKRGQNVTFRCDPISEHNRLYWYRQTLGQGPEFLTYFQNEAQLEKSRLLSDRFSAERPKGSFSTLEIQRTEQGDSAMYLCASSLELGGVSDTQYFGPGTRLTVL.

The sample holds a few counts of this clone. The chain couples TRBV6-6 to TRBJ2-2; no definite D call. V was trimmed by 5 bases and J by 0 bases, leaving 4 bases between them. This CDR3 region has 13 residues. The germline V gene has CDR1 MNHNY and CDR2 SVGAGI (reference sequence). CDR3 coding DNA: TGTGCCAGCAGTCCCCCGAACACCGGGGAGCTGTTTTTT. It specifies CASSPPNTGELFF.

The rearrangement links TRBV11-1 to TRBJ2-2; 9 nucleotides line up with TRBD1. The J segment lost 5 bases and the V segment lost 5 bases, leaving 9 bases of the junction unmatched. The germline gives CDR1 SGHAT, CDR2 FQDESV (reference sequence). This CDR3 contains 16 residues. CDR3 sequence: CASSRGTGIMTGELFF. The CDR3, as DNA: TGTGCCAGCAGCCGGGGGACAGGGATCATGACCGGGGAGCTGTTTTTT.

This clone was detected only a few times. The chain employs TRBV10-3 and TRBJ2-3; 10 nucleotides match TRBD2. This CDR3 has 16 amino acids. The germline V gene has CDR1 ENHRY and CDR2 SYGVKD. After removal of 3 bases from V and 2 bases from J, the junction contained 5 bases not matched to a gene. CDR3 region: CAISEFSGGDTDTQYF. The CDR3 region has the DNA TGTGCCATCAGTGAATTCAGCGGGGGGGACACAGATACGCAGTATTTT.

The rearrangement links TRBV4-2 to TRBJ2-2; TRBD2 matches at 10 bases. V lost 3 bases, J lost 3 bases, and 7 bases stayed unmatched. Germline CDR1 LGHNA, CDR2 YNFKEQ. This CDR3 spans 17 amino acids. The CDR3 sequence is CASSQGPGTSDTGELFF. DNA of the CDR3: TGTGCCAGCAGCCAGGGCCCCGGGACTAGCGACACCGGGGAGCTGTTTTTT.

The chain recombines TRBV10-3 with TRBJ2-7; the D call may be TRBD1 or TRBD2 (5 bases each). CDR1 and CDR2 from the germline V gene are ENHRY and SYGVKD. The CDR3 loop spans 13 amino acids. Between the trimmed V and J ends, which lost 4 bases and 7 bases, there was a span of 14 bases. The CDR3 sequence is CAISGDRWGEQYF. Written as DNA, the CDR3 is TGTGCCATCAGTGGCGACAGATGGGGGGAGCAGTACTTC.

The CDR3 nucleotides read TGTGCCAGTAGCCAACGACAGGGGCCTTGGGAGCAGTACTTC. Residues: CASSQRQGPWEQYF. J is TRBJ2-7 and V is TRBV19; 8 nucleotides align to TRBD1. Unmatched junction bases numbered 11, after V lost 6 bases and J lost 7 bases. The CDR3 loop spans 14 amino acids. Germline V lookup: CDR1 LNHDA, CDR2 SQIVND (reference sequence).

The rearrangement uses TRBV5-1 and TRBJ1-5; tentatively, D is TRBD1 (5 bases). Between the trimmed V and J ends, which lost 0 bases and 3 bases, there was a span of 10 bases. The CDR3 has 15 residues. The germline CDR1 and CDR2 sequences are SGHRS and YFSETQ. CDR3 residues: CASSLGGTSNQPQHF. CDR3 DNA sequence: TGCGCCAGCAGCTTGGGCGGGACCTCCAATCAGCCCCAGCATTTT.

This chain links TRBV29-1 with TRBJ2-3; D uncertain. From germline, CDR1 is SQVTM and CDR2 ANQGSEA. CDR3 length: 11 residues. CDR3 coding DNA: TGCACCTTTTCAAGGGCAGATACGCAGTATTTT. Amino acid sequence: CTFSRADTQYF.

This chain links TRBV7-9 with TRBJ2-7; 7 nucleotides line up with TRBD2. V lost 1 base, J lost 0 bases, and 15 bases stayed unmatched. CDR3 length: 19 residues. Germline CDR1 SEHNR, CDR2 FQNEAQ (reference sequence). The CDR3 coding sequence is TGTGCCAGCAGCTTAGGGGTTGGGAAAAGCGGGGTGAACTCCTACGAGCAGTACTTC. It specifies CASSLGVGKSGVNSYEQYF.

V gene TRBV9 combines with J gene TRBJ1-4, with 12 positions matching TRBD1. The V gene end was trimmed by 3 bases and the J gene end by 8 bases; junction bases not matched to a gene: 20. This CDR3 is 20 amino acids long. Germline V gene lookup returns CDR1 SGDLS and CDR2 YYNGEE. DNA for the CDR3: TGTGCCAGCAGCGAGACCCCTTATCCGGGACAGGGGGCGAAGAGCGAAAAACTGTTTTTT. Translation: CASSETPYPGQGAKSEKLFF.

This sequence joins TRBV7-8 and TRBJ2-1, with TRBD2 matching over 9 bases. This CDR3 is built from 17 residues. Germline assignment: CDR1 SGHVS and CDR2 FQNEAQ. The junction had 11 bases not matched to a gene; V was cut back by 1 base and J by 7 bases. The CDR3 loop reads CASSLGSLRGGRNEQFF. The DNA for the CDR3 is TGTGCCAGCAGCTTAGGATCGTTGCGGGGGGGCCGGAATGAGCAGTTCTTC.

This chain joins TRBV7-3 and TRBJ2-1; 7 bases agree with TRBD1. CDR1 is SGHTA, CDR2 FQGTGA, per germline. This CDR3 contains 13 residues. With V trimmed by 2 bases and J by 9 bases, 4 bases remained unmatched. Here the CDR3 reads CASSLDRVGEQFF. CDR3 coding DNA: TGTGCCAGCAGCTTAGACAGGGTTGGTGAGCAGTTCTTC.

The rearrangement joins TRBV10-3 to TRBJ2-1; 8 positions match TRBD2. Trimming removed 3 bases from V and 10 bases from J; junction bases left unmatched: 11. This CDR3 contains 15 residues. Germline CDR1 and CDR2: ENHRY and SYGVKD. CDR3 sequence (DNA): TGTGCCATCAGTGACCCGGGACTAGGCAGAGGGGAGCAGTTCTTC. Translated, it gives CAISDPGLGRGEQFF.

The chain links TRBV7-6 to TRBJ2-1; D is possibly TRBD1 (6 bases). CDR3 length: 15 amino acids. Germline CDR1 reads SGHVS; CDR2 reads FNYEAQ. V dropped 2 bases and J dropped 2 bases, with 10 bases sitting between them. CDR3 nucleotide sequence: TGTGCCAGCAGCTTATGGAAGGGGGCCTACAATGAGCAGTTCTTC. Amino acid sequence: CASSLWKGAYNEQFF.

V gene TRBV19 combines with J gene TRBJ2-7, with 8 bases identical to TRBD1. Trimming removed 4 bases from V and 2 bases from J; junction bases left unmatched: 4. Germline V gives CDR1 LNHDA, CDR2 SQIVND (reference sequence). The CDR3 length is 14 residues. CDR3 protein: CASSNRDRTYEQYF. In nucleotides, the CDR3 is TGTGCCAGTAGTAACCGGGACAGGACCTACGAGCAGTACTTC.

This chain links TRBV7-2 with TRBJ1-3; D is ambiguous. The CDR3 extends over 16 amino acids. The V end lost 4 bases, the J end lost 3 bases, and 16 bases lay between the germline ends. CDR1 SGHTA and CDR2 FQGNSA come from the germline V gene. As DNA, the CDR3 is TGTGCCAGCAGCTCTGGTACTGGGTATGGTGGAAACACCATATATTTT. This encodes CASSSGTGYGGNTIYF.

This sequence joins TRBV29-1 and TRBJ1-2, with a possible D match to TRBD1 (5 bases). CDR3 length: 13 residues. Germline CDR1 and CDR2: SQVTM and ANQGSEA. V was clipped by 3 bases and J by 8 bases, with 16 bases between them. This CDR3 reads CSVEKGRAGGYTF. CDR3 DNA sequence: TGCAGCGTTGAGAAGGGGAGGGCTGGGGGCTACACCTTC.

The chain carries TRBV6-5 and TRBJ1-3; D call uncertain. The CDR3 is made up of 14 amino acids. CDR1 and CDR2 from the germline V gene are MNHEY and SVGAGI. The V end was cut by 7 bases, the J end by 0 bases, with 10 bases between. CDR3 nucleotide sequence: TGTGCCAGCAAACCGGGAAACTCTGGAAACACCATATATTTT. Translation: CASKPGNSGNTIYF.

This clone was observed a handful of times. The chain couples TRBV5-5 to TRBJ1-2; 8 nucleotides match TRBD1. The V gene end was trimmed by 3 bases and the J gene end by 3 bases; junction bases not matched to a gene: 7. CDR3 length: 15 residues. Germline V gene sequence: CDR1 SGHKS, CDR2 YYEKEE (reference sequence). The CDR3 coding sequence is TGTGCCAGCAGCTATCCGGGACAGGAGTACTATGGCTACACCTTC. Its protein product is CASSYPGQEYYGYTF. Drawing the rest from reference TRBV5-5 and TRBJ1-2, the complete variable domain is DAGVTQSPTHLIKTRGQQVTLRCSPISGHKSVSWYQQVLGQGPQFIFQYYEKEERGRGNFPDRFSARQFPNYSSELNVNALLLGDSALYLCASSYPGQEYYGYTFGSGTRLTVV.

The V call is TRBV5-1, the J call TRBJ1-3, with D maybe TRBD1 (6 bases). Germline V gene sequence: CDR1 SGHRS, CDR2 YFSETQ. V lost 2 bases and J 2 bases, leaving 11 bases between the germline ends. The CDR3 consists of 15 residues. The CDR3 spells CASSFGQLTGNTIYF. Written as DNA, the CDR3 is TGCGCCAGCAGCTTCGGACAGTTAACTGGAAACACCATATATTTT. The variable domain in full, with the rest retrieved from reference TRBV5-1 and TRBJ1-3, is KAGVTQTPRYLIKTRGQQVTLSCSPISGHRSVSWYQQTPGQGLQFLFEYFSETQRNKGNFPGRFSGRQFSNSRSEMNVSTLELGDSALYLCASSFGQLTGNTIYFGEGSWLTVV.

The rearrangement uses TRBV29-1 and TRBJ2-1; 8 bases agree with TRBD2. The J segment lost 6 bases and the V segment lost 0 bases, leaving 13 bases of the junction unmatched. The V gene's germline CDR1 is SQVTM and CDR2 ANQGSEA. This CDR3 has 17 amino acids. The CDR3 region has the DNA TGCAGCGTTGAAGATACTGGCGGGAGGAGTCGGGCCAATGAGCAGTTCTTC. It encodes CSVEDTGGRSRANEQFF.